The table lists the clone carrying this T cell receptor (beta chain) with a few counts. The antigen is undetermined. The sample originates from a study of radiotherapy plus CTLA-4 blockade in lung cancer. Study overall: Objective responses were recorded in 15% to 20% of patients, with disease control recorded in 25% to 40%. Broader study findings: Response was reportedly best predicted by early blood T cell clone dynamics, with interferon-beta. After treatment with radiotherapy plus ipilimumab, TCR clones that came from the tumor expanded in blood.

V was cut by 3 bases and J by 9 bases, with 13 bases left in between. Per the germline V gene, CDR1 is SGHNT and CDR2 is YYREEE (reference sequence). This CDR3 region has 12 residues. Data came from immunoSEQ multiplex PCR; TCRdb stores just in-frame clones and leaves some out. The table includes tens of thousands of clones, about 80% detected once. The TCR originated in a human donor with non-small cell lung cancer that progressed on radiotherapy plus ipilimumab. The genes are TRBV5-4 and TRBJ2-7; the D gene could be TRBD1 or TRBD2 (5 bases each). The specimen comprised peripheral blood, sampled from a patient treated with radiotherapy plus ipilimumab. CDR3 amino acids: CASSWDQLGQYF. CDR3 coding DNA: TGTGCCAGCAGCTGGGACCAACTCGGGCAGTACTTC.